Listed here are 21 T cell receptor beta chains from one sample, sequenced in a study of PD-1 blockade in classical Hodgkin lymphoma. Only in-frame clones appear in the TCRdb table, and some are missing; sequencing was by immunoSEQ multiplex PCR. Among approximately 50,000 clones listed, around 90% were seen once. Brentuximab vedotin exposure varied among the patients, all of whom had relapsed after autologous stem cell transplantation. The source material was peripheral blood mononuclear cells (PBMCs), sampled before the second cycle of nivolumab. The receptor set was obtained from a human donor with classical Hodgkin lymphoma.

This chain joins TRBV5-4 and TRBJ2-3; D is ambiguous. V shed 2 bases and J shed 3 bases, with 4 bases lying between them. The CDR3 is 12 residues long. Germline V gene lookup returns CDR1 SGHNT and CDR2 YYREEE (reference sequence). CDR3 in DNA: TGTGCCAGCAGCTTATGGACAGATACGCAGTATTTT. It yields the protein CASSLWTDTQYF.

The chain is built from TRBV5-1 and TRBJ2-1; D is uncertain. Trimming shortened V by 0 bases and J by 7 bases, and 11 bases separated the two germline ends. CDR1 is SGHRS and CDR2 is YFSETQ in the germline V gene. The CDR3 has 14 amino acids. The DNA of the CDR3 is TGCGCCAGCAGCTTGGTTGGTGGGCCGAATGAGCAGTTCTTC. The encoded protein is CASSLVGGPNEQFF.

The chain links TRBV5-1 to TRBJ2-3; no reliable D call. Germline assignment: CDR1 SGHRS and CDR2 YFSETQ. The CDR3 length is 14 residues. With 0 bases removed from V and 2 bases from J, the gap between germline ends came to 7 bases. CDR3 coding DNA: TGCGCCAGCAGCTTGGGGCAGCCCACAGATACGCAGTATTTT. It codes for CASSLGQPTDTQYF.

The chain is built from TRBV6-6 and TRBJ2-1; D gene uncertain. The ends were cut back, 8 bases at V and 3 bases at J, with 8 bases in the middle. CDR1 and CDR2 from the germline V gene are MNHNY and SVGAGI (reference sequence). This CDR3 has 12 residues. Here the CDR3 reads CASQDGYNEQFF. For the CDR3, the DNA is TGTGCCAGCCAGGACGGCTACAATGAGCAGTTCTTC.

The chain uses TRBV7-3 and TRBJ2-1, with a possible D match to TRBD1 (5 bases). The CDR3 consists of 15 residues. Germline V gene data show CDR1 as SGHTA and CDR2 as FQGTGA. The germline V and J ends were trimmed by 5 bases and 10 bases, with 21 bases remaining between them. CDR3 sequence (DNA): TGTGCCAGCAGCCCGGACACCCGCTCCTTGGGGGAGCAGTTCTTC. This codes for CASSPDTRSLGEQFF.

The chain is built from TRBV6-6 and TRBJ1-5; D not certain. CDR3 size: 13 residues. Per germline, CDR1 MNHNY and CDR2 SVGAGI (reference sequence). Trimming pared 7 bases from V and 1 base from J, leaving 8 bases between. The CDR3 DNA is TGTGCCAGCACTTTCGGCAGCAATCAGCCCCAGCATTTT. Translated, it gives CASTFGSNQPQHF.

CDR3 loop: CASSLFGGRDGYTF. The CDR3 DNA sequence: TGTGCCAGCAGTTTATTTGGAGGAAGAGACGGCTACACCTTC. The V gene is TRBV28, the J gene TRBJ1-2, with D uncertain. Trimming shortened V by 1 base and J by 8 bases, and 14 bases separated the two germline ends. This CDR3 has 14 residues. Germline CDR1 MDHEN, CDR2 SYDVKM.

The V and J genes are TRBV5-1 and TRBJ1-1; 9 bases line up with TRBD1. V was clipped by 1 base and J by 4 bases; unmatched bases: 11. The CDR3 length is 17 residues. The germline CDR1 and CDR2 sequences are SGHRS and YFSETQ. The CDR3 loop reads CASSLNVLQGASTEAFF. CDR3 DNA: TGCGCCAGCAGCTTGAACGTTCTACAGGGGGCGAGCACTGAAGCTTTCTTT.

The rearrangement links TRBV5-1 to TRBJ2-6; the D is unclear. Germline CDR1 reads SGHRS; CDR2 reads YFSETQ. Trimming pared 2 bases from V and 0 bases from J, leaving 6 bases between. CDR3 size: 15 residues. The CDR3 sequence is CASSFPDSGANVLTF. The CDR3 DNA reads as TGCGCCAGCAGCTTCCCCGACTCTGGGGCCAACGTCCTGACTTTC.

The J gene is TRBJ1-1, the V gene TRBV5-1; D possibly corresponds to TRBD1 (5 bases). The V gene's germline CDR1 is SGHRS and CDR2 YFSETQ. The CDR3 covers 13 residues. V was pared by 4 bases and J by 0 bases, with 7 bases between. CDR3 in amino acids: CASSIQVNTEAFF. In nucleotides, the CDR3 is TGCGCCAGCAGCATACAGGTGAACACTGAAGCTTTCTTT.

The gene calls are TRBV7-9 and TRBJ2-5; no clear D. Germline lookup yields CDR1 SEHNR and CDR2 FQNEAQ (reference sequence). CDR3 length: 15 amino acids. The CDR3 loop reads CSSGVKIGVRETQYF. In DNA, the CDR3 is TGTTCAAGTGGGGTTAAGATTGGGGTAAGAGAGACCCAGTACTTC.

This sequence joins TRBV11-2 and TRBJ2-7; D ambiguous. Trimming removed 5 bases at V and 0 bases at J, with 11 bases between. The CDR3 covers 14 residues. CDR1 and CDR2 from the germline V gene are SGHAT and FQNNGV. CDR3 amino acids: CASSPERVSYEQYF. CDR3 DNA: TGTGCCAGCAGCCCGGAAAGGGTCTCCTACGAGCAGTACTTC.

The J gene is TRBJ1-2, the V gene TRBV6-5; TRBD1 agrees at 7 bases. CDR1 MNHEY and CDR2 SVGAGI come from the germline V gene. This CDR3 is 14 amino acids long. V was clipped by 2 bases and J by 2 bases; unmatched bases: 2. This CDR3 is CASSYRDSNYGYTF. The CDR3 DNA sequence: TGTGCCAGCAGTTACCGGGACAGCAACTATGGCTACACCTTC.

This chain connects TRBV9 to TRBJ2-2, with TRBD2 matching 13 bases. J gave up 0 bases and V 3 bases, and 2 bases lay outside the gene matches. This CDR3 has 17 residues. Germline CDR1 is SGDLS and CDR2 is YYNGEE. The CDR3 is CASSGLAGGTNTGELFF. In DNA, the CDR3 is TGTGCCAGCAGCGGACTAGCGGGGGGTACGAACACCGGGGAGCTGTTTTTT.

Remarks on this clone: This specimen includes other DNA sequences encoding the same CDR3. This rearrangement joins TRBV5-1 to TRBJ2-3; D unclear. Germline V gives CDR1 SGHRS, CDR2 YFSETQ. This CDR3 has 13 amino acids. V was trimmed by 2 bases and J by 3 bases, leaving 7 bases between them. This CDR3 reads CASSFGGTDTQYF. The DNA for the CDR3 is TGCGCCAGCAGCTTCGGTGGGACAGATACGCAGTATTTT.

This chain links TRBV5-1 with TRBJ2-4; no clear D gene. The CDR3 length is 13 residues. CDR1 and CDR2 from the germline V gene are SGHRS and YFSETQ. V was shortened by 8 bases and J by 8 bases, with 17 bases between the two germline ends. In DNA form, the CDR3 reads TGCGCCAGTAGTCCGGACCGACTTGACATTCAGTACTTC. Its translation: CASSPDRLDIQYF.

The CDR3 is CATPGVNWETQYF. CDR3 nucleotide sequence: TGTGCCACCCCAGGGGTGAACTGGGAGACCCAGTACTTC. This chain connects TRBV19 to TRBJ2-5, with D possibly TRBD1 on 6 matching bases. The CDR3 runs 13 residues. Germline lookup yields CDR1 LNHDA and CDR2 SQIVND (reference sequence). Trimming cost V 10 bases and J 5 bases, with 17 bases left between them.

J is TRBJ2-2 and V is TRBV7-3; TRBD1 aligns across 8 bases. Per germline, CDR1 SGHTA and CDR2 FQGTGA. The CDR3 consists of 18 residues. V dropped 1 base and J dropped 0; count of bases not matched to a gene: 7. The CDR3 DNA is TGTGCCAGCAGCTTAAGGGGACAGGCCAAGCCGAACACCGGGGAGCTGTTTTTT. The encoded protein is CASSLRGQAKPNTGELFF. The full variable domain, rest sourced from reference TRBV7-3 and TRBJ2-2, is GAGVSQTPSNKVTEKGKYVELRCDPISGHTALYWYRQSLGQGPEFLIYFQGTGAADDSGLPNDRFFAVRPEGSVSTLKIQRTERGDSAVYLCASSLRGQAKPNTGELFFGEGSRLTVL.

This clone has only one observation. The gene calls are TRBV6-5 and TRBJ1-4; TRBD1 might be the D (5 bases). The CDR3 has 15 residues. The germline gives CDR1 MNHEY, CDR2 SVGAGI. Trimming took 2 bases from V and 10 from J, leaving 17 bases between them. CDR3 sequence: CASSYISQGVRKLFF. In DNA form, the CDR3 reads TGTGCCAGCAGTTACATTTCTCAAGGGGTGAGAAAACTGTTTTTT.

The chain recombines TRBV5-1 with TRBJ1-1, with a weak D call TRBD1 (5 bases). CDR1 and CDR2 (germline): SGHRS, YFSETQ. Trimming left V 0 bases short and J 5 bases short, with 14 bases between. This CDR3 has 15 amino acids. This CDR3 reads CASSLEAMGRTEAFF. The CDR3 DNA sequence: TGCGCCAGCAGCTTGGAAGCGATGGGACGGACTGAAGCTTTCTTT.

This clone has just one count. The chain has TRBV7-9 and TRBJ2-7; TRBD1 matches at 7 bases. CDR1 and CDR2 (germline): SEHNR, FQNEAQ (reference sequence). The length of the CDR3 is 15 residues. Losses at the gene ends were 5 bases for V and 6 bases for J; bases not matched to a gene: 13. The CDR3 region is CASSPDRALLGEQYF. CDR3 sequence (DNA): TGTGCCAGCAGCCCCGACAGGGCTCTTTTGGGCGAGCAGTACTTC. The full variable domain, its missing parts supplied by reference TRBV7-9 and TRBJ2-7, is DTGVSQNPRHKITKRGQNVTFRCDPISEHNRLYWYRQTLGQGPEFLTYFQNEAQLEKSRLLSDRFSAERPKGSFSTLEIQRTEQGDSAMYLCASSPDRALLGEQYFGPGTRLTVT.